This T cell receptor beta chain was sequenced in a study of OX40 agonist ivuxolimab in advanced cancers. Whole-study context: Patients assigned to dose escalation were diagnosed with hepatocellular carcinoma, melanoma, renal cell or head and neck cancer. Points from the study as a whole: The CD4+ and CD8+ T cells in the blood had expanded clonally by week 6 at 0.1 to 3.0 mg/kg. Low clonal expansion, among the lowest seen, marked partial responders at 0.1-3.0 mg/kg.

The assay was immunoSEQ multiplex PCR, and TCRdb's table has in-frame clones only and misses some. The table records 65,000 to 80,000 clones, 80% to 90% of them present only once. Autoimmune disease history or systemic immunosuppression barred patients. To note about this clone: Its antigen is not known.

Per the germline V gene, CDR1 is SEHNR and CDR2 is FQNEAQ (reference sequence). The CDR3 is 14 residues long. The ends were cut back, 5 bases at V and 8 bases at J, with 15 bases in the middle. The specimen was CD4+ or CD8+ T cells sorted from blood, collected in a trial of the OX40 agonist ivuxolimab. This TCR was recovered from an adult with an advanced solid tumor such as melanoma, head and neck, liver or kidney cancer. V usage is TRBV7-9 and J usage is TRBJ2-2; D might be TRBD1 (6 bases). The CDR3 is CASSLNRDRGELFF. DNA of the CDR3: TGTGCCAGCAGCCTGAACAGGGATAGAGGGGAGCTGTTTTTT.